Each of the 31 T cell receptor beta chains below was sequenced from the same sample in a study of OX40 agonist ivuxolimab in advanced cancers. Assay used: immunoSEQ multiplex PCR; TCRdb lists only in-frame clones, some missing. The repertoire holds 5,500 to 7,500 clones, with around 80% as singletons. Source: CD4+ or CD8+ T cells sorted from blood, taken in a trial of the OX40 agonist ivuxolimab. All receptors derive from an adult with an advanced solid tumor such as melanoma, head and neck, liver or kidney cancer.

As for this clone: Its ends do not fully match the called genes, so a read error is possible. V usage is TRBV6-5 and J usage is TRBJ1-2; D unresolved. The CDR3 totals 12 residues. CDR1 is MNHEY and CDR2 is SVGAGI in the germline V gene. CDR3 region: CASRYSYYGYTF. The CDR3 nucleotides are TGTGCCAGCAGGTACTCGTACTATGGCTACACCTTC.

In this sample, this clone turned up a few times. J is TRBJ1-5 and V is TRBV11-3; D gene uncertain. The V gene's germline CDR1 is SGHNT and CDR2 YENEEA. With 0 bases removed from V and 5 bases from J, the gap between germline ends came to 11 bases. The CDR3 has 15 residues. The CDR3 nucleotides read TGTGCCAGCAGCTTAGACAGTAGGTTTGATCAGCCCCAGCATTTT. It encodes CASSLDSRFDQPQHF.

This clone occurred once. The rearrangement uses TRBV9 and TRBJ1-3, with a weak D call TRBD1 (5 bases). The CDR3 is 15 residues long. CDR1 is SGDLS and CDR2 is YYNGEE in the germline V gene. Deletions cut 3 bases from V and 4 bases from J, with 14 bases between. The CDR3 region has the DNA TGTGCCAGCAGCGCCGGTCAGGGAACGGGAAACACCATATATTTT. Translated, it gives CASSAGQGTGNTIYF.

CDR3 bases: TGTGCCAGCAGTGCAAACCAGGGCCGCTCCTACGAGCAGTACTTC. Residues: CASSANQGRSYEQYF. This sequence joins TRBV25-1 and TRBJ2-7; a possible D gene is TRBD1 (5 bases). The CDR3 runs 15 residues. The V gene lost 4 bases and the J gene lost 0 bases, with 13 bases spanning the gap. CDR1 and CDR2 from the germline V gene are MGHDK and SYGVNS.

The CDR3, as DNA: TGTGCCAGCAGTCACCGAGGGGGCTACGAGCAGTACTTC. It is translated as CASSHRGGYEQYF. The rearrangement joins TRBV6-5 to TRBJ2-7; perhaps TRBD1 as D (6 bases). This CDR3 region has 13 residues. Trimming stripped 5 bases from V and 3 bases from J, with 11 bases between. Germline CDR1 and CDR2: MNHEY and SVGAGI.

A word on this clone: A much larger clone lies one base from this, so it may be a read error. The chain is built from TRBV5-6 and TRBJ1-5; 7 bases are shared with TRBD1. The V and J ends lost 4 bases and 0 bases, in that order; junction bases with no gene match: 4. CDR1 and CDR2 from the germline V gene are SGHDT and YYEEEE. The CDR3 spans 15 residues. CDR3 nucleotide sequence: TGTGCCAGCAGCGTACAGGGGTATAGCAATCAGCCCCAGCATTTT. Protein sequence: CASSVQGYSNQPQHF.

The chain carries TRBV6-1 and TRBJ2-5; TRBD1 agrees at 11 bases. The closer fit of TRBJ2-7 to the DNA end suggests the J call may be wrong. The germline V gene encodes CDR1 MNHNS and CDR2 SASEGT. The CDR3 runs 15 residues. The CDR3 DNA is TGTGCCAGCTGGGGAGGGGACAGGGGGACCTACGAGCAGTACTTC. It specifies CASWGGDRGTYEQYF.

The chain uses TRBV4-1 and TRBJ2-1, with TRBD2 matching 9 bases. The trim removed 0 bases at V and 5 bases at J, leaving 8 bases unmatched. Germline CDR1 MGHRA, CDR2 YSYEKL. This CDR3 has 17 residues. The CDR3 here is CASSQDNWLAGNNEQFF. CDR3 nucleotide sequence: TGCGCCAGCAGCCAAGATAATTGGCTAGCGGGAAACAATGAGCAGTTCTTC.

This clone was detected a few times. The genes are TRBV5-6 and TRBJ1-1, with D unclear. Trimming shortened V by 0 bases and J by 1 base, and 4 bases separated the two germline ends. This CDR3 has 13 residues. Per the germline V gene, CDR1 is SGHDT and CDR2 is YYEEEE. CDR3 residues: CASSLVANTEAFF. CDR3 DNA: TGTGCCAGCAGCTTGGTGGCGAACACTGAAGCTTTCTTT. The whole variable domain, filled in from reference TRBV5-6 and TRBJ1-1, reads DAGVTQSPTHLIKTRGQQVTLRCSPKSGHDTVSWYQQALGQGPQFIFQYYEEEERQRGNFPDRFSGHQFPNYSSELNVNALLLGDSALYLCASSLVANTEAFFGQGTRLTVV.

There are a few counts of this clone. The J gene is TRBJ2-1, the V gene TRBV9; possible D gene TRBD1, 6 bases. This CDR3 region has 17 residues. Trimming removed 3 bases from V and 0 bases from J, with 16 bases in between. From germline, CDR1 is SGDLS and CDR2 YYNGEE. This CDR3 reads CASSAQDRLSSYNEQFF. CDR3 DNA: TGTGCCAGCAGCGCTCAGGACAGATTGAGCTCCTACAATGAGCAGTTCTTC. Full variable domain (missing parts from reference TRBV9 and TRBJ2-1): DSGVTQTPKHLITATGQRVTLRCSPRSGDLSVYWYQQSLDQGLQFLIQYYNGEERAKGNILERFSAQQFPDLHSELNLSSLELGDSALYFCASSAQDRLSSYNEQFFGPGTRLTVL.

The rearrangement uses TRBV9 and TRBJ2-7; possibly TRBD1 or TRBD2 for D (5 bases each). V was shortened by 3 bases and J by 3 bases, with 10 bases between the two germline ends. CDR1 is SGDLS, CDR2 YYNGEE, per germline. This CDR3 comprises 13 residues. CDR3 in amino acids: CASSEGDSYEQYF. The CDR3 coding sequence is TGTGCCAGCAGCGAGGGAGACAGCTACGAGCAGTACTTC.

This clone showed up just a few times. V usage is TRBV7-4 and J usage is TRBJ2-3, with TRBD2 identical over 14 bases. Trimming removed 4 bases from V and 2 bases from J; junction bases left unmatched: 5. Germline lookup yields CDR1 SGHVT and CDR2 SQSDAQ. The CDR3 has 17 amino acids. In nucleotides, the CDR3 is TGTGCCAGCAGCTACGGACTAGCGGGGGGTTTCACAGATACGCAGTATTTT. Translating it yields CASSYGLAGGFTDTQYF.

This sequence joins TRBV5-2 and TRBJ1-2. TRBV5-2 counts as a pseudogene. The CDR3 runs to 12 residues. The CDR3 sequence is CASKRKTYGYTF. DNA for the CDR3: TGTGCCAGCAAACGAAAGACCTATGGCTACACCTTC.

This chain joins TRBV15 and TRBJ1-5; D is ambiguous. The CDR3 length is 14 residues. V lost 0 bases, J lost 4 bases, and 7 bases lay in between. Germline V gives CDR1 LNHNV, CDR2 YYDKDF (reference sequence). This chain's CDR3 is CATSRDRSNQPQHF. As DNA, the CDR3 is TGTGCCACCAGCAGAGATCGGAGTAATCAGCCCCAGCATTTT.

The chain joins TRBV7-3 to TRBJ1-2; TRBD1 matches 9 bases. J was trimmed by 6 bases and V by 0 bases; bases with no gene match: 5. The CDR3 is 15 residues long. Germline loops: CDR1 SGHTA, CDR2 FQGTGA. The CDR3 DNA reads TGTGCCAGCAGCTTAACCCCCGGGACAGGGAATGGCTACACCTTC. This translates into CASSLTPGTGNGYTF. The variable domain in full, completed from reference TRBV7-3 and TRBJ1-2, reads GAGVSQTPSNKVTEKGKYVELRCDPISGHTALYWYRQSLGQGPEFLIYFQGTGAADDSGLPNDRFFAVRPEGSVSTLKIQRTERGDSAVYLCASSLTPGTGNGYTFGSGTRLTVV.

The V call is TRBV2, the J call TRBJ2-5; no definite D call. The CDR3 spans 13 residues. Germline CDR1 SNHLY, CDR2 FYNNEI. The ends were cut back, 4 bases at V and 1 base at J, with 7 bases in the middle. The CDR3: CASSARVQETQYF. CDR3 DNA: TGTGCCAGCAGTGCAAGGGTCCAAGAGACCCAGTACTTC.

This chain links TRBV5-1 with TRBJ1-4; tentative D call: TRBD1 (5 bases). The CDR3 consists of 14 residues. Trimming left V 0 bases short and J 7 bases short, with 10 bases between. Germline CDR1 SGHRS, CDR2 YFSETQ. This chain's CDR3 is CASSLVWGSEKLFF. Written as DNA, the CDR3 is TGCGCCAGCAGCTTGGTATGGGGGAGTGAAAAACTGTTTTTT.

This chain links TRBV6-1 with TRBJ2-7, with D maybe TRBD1 (5 bases). Trimming shortened V by 2 bases and J by 2 bases, and 13 bases separated the two germline ends. The CDR3 spans 15 residues. The germline CDR1 and CDR2 sequences are MNHNS and SASEGT. In nucleotides, the CDR3 is TGTGCCAGCAGTGAAATCTGGCAGGGTCCCTACGAGCAGTACTTC. This sequence encodes CASSEIWQGPYEQYF.

The V and J genes are TRBV27 and TRBJ1-1; D unresolved. This CDR3 spans 13 amino acids. Germline V CDR1 and CDR2: MNHEY, SMNVEV (reference sequence). Trimming pared 0 bases from V and 4 bases from J, leaving 6 bases between. The DNA for the CDR3 is TGTGCCAGCAGTTTATCGGGAGGCACTGAAGCTTTCTTT. It is translated as CASSLSGGTEAFF.

This clone was recorded only once. This chain links TRBV10-3 with TRBJ1-2, with D possibly TRBD1 on 6 matching bases. Germline V gives CDR1 ENHRY, CDR2 SYGVKD. The CDR3 has 15 residues. V lost 6 bases and J 1 base, leaving 15 bases between the germline ends. CDR3 sequence (DNA): TGTGCCATCAGGCCCCGGGACACCCTTAACTATGGCTACACCTTC. Encoded protein: CAIRPRDTLNYGYTF.

The chain is built from TRBV5-5 and TRBJ2-1; 7 bases map to TRBD2. Unmatched junction bases numbered 1, after V lost 2 bases and J lost 8 bases. CDR1 is SGHKS and CDR2 is YYEKEE in the germline V gene (reference sequence). The CDR3 has 12 residues. DNA of the CDR3: TGTGCCAGCAGCTTACGGGGGGATGAGCAGTTCTTC. Translated: CASSLRGDEQFF.

The chain carries TRBV27 and TRBJ2-7; 8 nucleotides match TRBD2. The CDR3 is 13 amino acids. The germline CDR1 and CDR2 sequences are MNHEY and SMNVEV (reference sequence). The V gene end was trimmed by 6 bases and the J gene end by 3 bases; junction bases not matched to a gene: 4. The CDR3 here is CASSLGGVYEQYF. The CDR3 region has the DNA TGTGCCAGCAGCCTCGGGGGGGTCTACGAGCAGTACTTC.

The chain couples TRBV9 to TRBJ2-1; 9 bases agree with TRBD2. The CDR3 covers 16 residues. Per germline, CDR1 SGDLS and CDR2 YYNGEE. V lost 4 bases and J lost 11; bases outside the gene matches: 16. CDR3 coding DNA: TGTGCCAGCAGCCCCATGCGGGGGGGCCCGGGAATTCAGCAGTTCTTC. Protein: CASSPMRGGPGIQQFF.

The rearrangement links TRBV9 to TRBJ2-7; D gene ambiguous. CDR1 and CDR2 (germline): SGDLS, YYNGEE. This CDR3 contains 14 residues. Trimming took off 0 bases at V and 2 bases at J, with 9 bases between the two ends. The chain's CDR3 is CASSVGGEPYEQYF. CDR3 DNA sequence: TGTGCCAGCAGCGTAGGTGGGGAACCCTACGAGCAGTACTTC.

The V and J genes are TRBV10-3 and TRBJ2-7; no reliable D call. The CDR3 has 13 residues. Germline CDR1 reads ENHRY; CDR2 reads SYGVKD. V was cut by 7 bases and J by 5 bases, with 15 bases left in between. CDR3 DNA: TGTGCCATCACGCCTGTCGTGGATAACGAGCAGTACTTC. Its translation: CAITPVVDNEQYF.

The chain links TRBV7-3 to TRBJ2-1; 12 bases map to TRBD2. Germline V gene data show CDR1 as SGHTA and CDR2 as FQGTGA. This CDR3 is built from 17 residues. After removal of 1 base from V and 0 bases from J, the junction contained 1 base not matched to a gene. For the CDR3, the DNA is TGTGCCAGCAGCTTAATGACTAGCGGGAGCTCCTACAATGAGCAGTTCTTC. This encodes CASSLMTSGSSYNEQFF.

This clone is medium-sized by share. The rearrangement uses TRBV6-6 and TRBJ1-4, with D unclear. Trimming pared 2 bases from V and 3 bases from J, leaving 13 bases between. CDR1 and CDR2 from the germline V gene are MNHNY and SVGAGI (reference sequence). The CDR3 runs 16 residues. Here the CDR3 reads CASSYEGREANEKLFF. The CDR3 DNA follows: TGTGCCAGCAGTTACGAAGGGAGGGAGGCTAATGAAAAACTGTTTTTT.

V is TRBV6-6 and J is TRBJ2-7; TRBD1 matches at 10 bases. The CDR3 runs to 14 residues. Germline V gene data show CDR1 as MNHNY and CDR2 as SVGAGI (reference sequence). The V and J ends lost 6 bases and 5 bases, in that order; junction bases with no gene match: 7. The CDR3 DNA follows: TGTGCCAGCAGCGTGGGACAGGGGTTCCACGAGCAGTACTTC. Amino acid sequence: CASSVGQGFHEQYF.

This clone was seen a handful of times. This rearrangement joins TRBV7-3 to TRBJ2-5, with 7 bases aligning to TRBD1. Germline lookup yields CDR1 SGHTA and CDR2 FQGTGA. CDR3 length: 15 amino acids. J lost 5 bases, V lost 5 bases, and 11 bases had no gene match. Here the CDR3 reads CASSLTGSPYETQYF. In DNA, the CDR3 is TGTGCCAGCAGCCTGACAGGGTCCCCTTACGAGACCCAGTACTTC.

This clone was seen once. This chain joins TRBV27 and TRBJ2-7, with D perhaps matching TRBD2 (5 bases). V dropped 8 bases and J dropped 0 bases, with 11 bases sitting between them. The length of the CDR3 is 13 residues. The germline V gene has CDR1 MNHEY and CDR2 SMNVEV (reference sequence). CDR3 nucleotides: TGTGCCAGCTCGGCGGGTTACTCCTACGAGCAGTACTTC. Its translation: CASSAGYSYEQYF.

The rearrangement uses TRBV7-9 and TRBJ2-7; 7 bases are shared with TRBD1. Germline CDR1 SEHNR, CDR2 FQNEAQ (reference sequence). Unmatched junction bases numbered 5, after V lost 4 bases and J lost 2 bases. This CDR3 has 14 residues. The CDR3 is CASSSTGETYEQYF. In DNA form, the CDR3 reads TGTGCCAGCAGCTCAACAGGGGAGACCTACGAGCAGTACTTC.